This TCR beta chain was profiled in a study of T cell responses to AZD1222 COVID-19 vaccine. Clones were read by immunoSEQ multiplex PCR, and TCRdb kept only the in-frame ones, dropping some. The repertoire holds 150,000 to 180,000 clones, with around 89% as singletons. This CDR3 is built from 11 residues. Trimming took 6 bases from V and 9 from J, leaving 9 bases between them. Germline values: CDR1 LGHDT, CDR2 YNNKEL (reference sequence). Sequenced material: peripheral blood, taken on day 0 of AZD1222 vaccination. The source of this sequence is an adult in good health. The chain uses TRBV3-1 (or the pseudogene TRBV3-2) and TRBJ2-1, with no clear D. The CDR3 loop is CASRPLGEQFF. CDR3 nucleotide sequence: TGTGCCAGCAGACCATTGGGTGAGCAGTTCTTC.